This T cell receptor beta chain is from a study of TIL therapy for anti-PD-1-resistant metastatic lung cancer. In the study overall: By whole-exome sequencing, median non-synonymous tumor mutation burden was more than 1.2 mutations per megabase.

The length of the CDR3 is 18 residues. CDR1 and CDR2 from the germline V gene are SEHNR and FQNEAQ (reference sequence). V was pared by 5 bases and J by 0 bases, with 13 bases of the junction left unmatched. The libraries were made with immunoSEQ v3. TCRdb keeps only in-frame clones here, not all; method: immunoSEQ multiplex PCR. This sample carries nearly 15,000 clones, roughly 88% of them seen once, and the ten largest clones take approximately 0.87%. This clone was counted a few times. The time point is: pre-treatment sample, taken before nivolumab and TIL therapy. Enrollment ran from late 2017 to early 2020.

Source: blood, taken at baseline. The TCR was taken from a person between 25 and 79 years old with non-small cell lung cancer. The rearrangement joins TRBV7-9 to TRBJ1-2, with TRBD1 matching 9 bases. CDR3 nucleotide sequence: TGTGCCAGCAGCCCGGACAGGGGCGAATCGAGAGCTAACTATGGCTACACCTTC. Translation gives CASSPDRGESRANYGYTF. The entire variable domain, with the rest obtained from reference TRBV7-9 and TRBJ1-2, is as follows: DTGVSQNPRHKITKRGQNVTFRCDPISEHNRLYWYRQTLGQGPEFLTYFQNEAQLEKSRLLSDRFSAERPKGSFSTLEIQRTEQGDSAMYLCASSPDRGESRANYGYTFGSGTRLTVV.